This T cell receptor beta chain comes out of a study of cytomegalovirus exposure and HLA in healthy donors listed by TCRdb under 2017. Broadly, across the study: An earlier analysis of 587 of the donors reported 276 Gb of sequence data and 117 million unique TCR beta sequences obtained from roughly 180 million T cells. An early release that covered about 600 HLA-typed donors contained about 300 gigabases of sequencing data and roughly 84 million unique TCR sequences. The genetic ancestry cluster associated with self-reported Caucasian donors included around four fifths of the 300 to 450 genotyped donors. The study aimed to test whether cataloging public T cell receptors could reveal signatures of past pathogen exposure. The T cell repertoires of 550 to 850 subjects were profiled by immunosequencing and related to cytomegalovirus serostatus. Along with the approximately 670-subject first cohort, a separate validation cohort of roughly 110 different subjects was used. High-throughput TCR immunosequencing, statistical association of individual TCRs with disease status, and machine learning were combined to predict cytomegalovirus infection status. A later analysis re-analyzed previously published TCR beta repertoires from roughly 690 donors and added high-resolution HLA genotyping to study TCR occurrence patterns. Rather than drawing on any new phenotypic data, the later analysis identified candidate immune exposures from TCR beta sequences and the way those sequences occurred across donors. In an earlier analysis of over 550 of the donors, high-throughput TCR beta sequencing was used to judge whether each TCR beta V gene segment behaved as functional or pseudogenic. Alongside the repertoire data, information on donor age, sex, ethnicity and CMV serostatus was compiled. Genome-wide SNP genotypes for about three fifths of the roughly 700 donors were used in a later genetic analysis, which treated that subset as a discovery cohort. All discovery cohort repertoires had been generated using a single sequencing platform. HLA typing covered class I and class II loci at four-digit resolution. The number of typed donors differed by locus: about 620-640 for A, B, C, DRB1 and DQB1; some 500 for DQA1; over 600 for DPA1; and about 450 for DPB1. Several DR-DQ haplotypes were treated as single units for association and clustering because of strong linkage in the cohort. On average, roughly 250,000 unique TCR beta nucleotide sequences were sequenced per donor among 398 genotyped donors of the cohort, with roughly 18% of those sequences being non-productive. Results and caveats for the whole study, not just this receptor: When HLA alleles, especially DR and DQ, strongly co-occurred, attributing TCR associations to individual alleles was difficult. Most TCR sequences were seen in very few donors, while some public TCRs were found in many individuals. In vitro tests confirmed that a few of the cytomegalovirus-associated TCR beta chains recognize cytomegalovirus antigens. A further reported finding was that TCR beta sequences accurately predicted the HLA-A and HLA-B alleles for most subjects in the first cohort. V-gene and J-gene trimming of TCR beta chains was associated with a missense DCLRE1C variant in a later genetic analysis, and the association was replicated in an independent cohort. A later analysis found that HLA-associated TCR beta chains were more clonally expanded and had lower generation probabilities than equally common non-associated chains. Most CMV-associated TCR beta chains appeared to be HLA-restricted in a later analysis, and the HLA associations seemed to be driven largely by CMV exposure. A cluster of highly shared sequence variants was judged likely to be a technical artifact of the sequencing pipeline. Several of the top co-occurrence clusters appeared to be linked to parvovirus B19, influenza, CMV and Epstein-Barr virus, according to a later analysis. A later analysis associated about 16,000 TCR beta sequences with specific HLA alleles at a false discovery rate of 0.05. In an earlier analysis of more than 450 of the donors, most TCR beta V segments were observed in productive rearrangements about 90% or about 30% of the time, broadly matching IMGT annotations. It was suggested by the authors that the approach could potentially be generalized to other disease states and immunological phenotypes. Some IMGT-functional V segments, including TRBV6-2 and TRBV6-3, could not be distinguished by the 87-base-pair reads and were therefore excluded. The study gave a list of some 150 TCR beta chains associated with cytomegalovirus. Because counts were too low, more than 15 rarely observed V segments, including chromosome 9 orphons, were left out of the earlier analysis of 587 of the donors. Correlated functional status among segregating V segments might reflect linkage disequilibrium, but an unknown experimental factor could not be ruled out. Because HLA typing was unavailable for some donors at each locus, only the typed subset was used in association tests. Sequencing depth was assumed to be roughly uniform across donors in the presence/absence analyses, though that assumption may not hold. In this cohort, only TCR beta chains were sequenced, and detectable features were limited by the absence of alpha or paired-chain data. For the cohort, immune exposure information was limited to CMV serostatus. In a later analysis, the rate of TCR association differed among HLA loci, with DRB1 alleles having the most associated TCRs and HLA-C alleles having the fewest. The classifier was reported to diagnose cytomegalovirus status with high specificity and sensitivity in both the original and validation cohorts. In a later genetic analysis, fewer N-insertions in productive TCRs were reported among donors in an Asian-associated ancestry cluster than the roughly 640-donor mean.

A word on this clone: The antigen it recognizes is unknown. Base quality data are lacking; no much larger clone is found one base away.

Library generation was performed with the immunoSEQ multiplex PCR assay. For the multiplex PCR, a mixture combining 60 forward primers for TCR Vbeta segments and 13 reverse primers for TCR Jbeta segments was used. The CDR3 region of rearranged TCR beta genes was amplified from genomic DNA by a multiplex PCR assay. Amplified TCR beta libraries were sequenced as 87-base-pair reads on the Illumina HiSeq System. The paper's data handling went like this. Across the roughly 600 repertoires, a later analysis counted 78 million or so unique TCR beta chains, 8.5 million to 12 million of which were shared by at least two donors. A nearest-neighbor algorithm error-corrected the raw reads and collapsed the reads into unique sequences, merging closely related sequences to remove PCR and sequencing errors. Alignment of CDR3 sequences to IMGT reference sequences was used to assign V, D and J gene segments. For a sequence to be retained, at least a six-nucleotide match to both a V gene segment and a J gene segment was required. Rearrangements were classified as productive when the CDR3 lacked stop codons and remained in frame with V and J, and all other rearrangements were classified as non-productive. CDR3 was defined by IMGT convention, running from the second conserved V-encoded cysteine to the conserved J-encoded phenylalanine. The earlier analysis of around 640 of the donors excluded sequences that lacked an unambiguous match to a single V gene segment. An earlier analysis of about 600 of the donors called V segments functional above 56.7% productive rearrangements and segregating when the between-donor standard deviation exceeded 5%. A statistical classification framework was built to diagnose cytomegalovirus status from the catalog of TCR beta chain sequences. V and J gene assignment, in a later analysis, came from comparing TCR nucleotide sequences with IMGT/GENE-DB human TR gene sequences. Using the TCRdist pipeline, a later analysis assigned CDR3 sequences along with most-parsimonious VDJ recombination scenarios. A later analysis defined each TCR beta chain by its CDR3 amino acid sequence plus V-gene family, and excluded reads lacking a unique V-gene family. In a later analysis, fewer than 600 highly shared, low-generation-probability nucleotide sequences were removed to address suspected cross-contamination and a sequencing artifact. In a later analysis, a clonal expansion index for each public chain was calculated from normalized within-repertoire ranks of inferred template counts. In a later analysis, generation probabilities were computed using a VDJ recombination model fitted to out-of-frame rearrangements, and the results were checked against IGoR. Hypergeometric tests were used in a later analysis to score TCR-TCR, TCR-HLA and TCR-CMV co-occurrence, with a repertoire-size bias correction applied to the TCR pairs. False discovery rates were estimated in a later analysis by permuting HLA or CMV assignments 20 times. In a later analysis, co-occurring TCRs were grouped using DBSCAN, and TCRdist sequence similarity was added for clustering within HLA-allele-positive subsets. Repertoires with fewer than 30,000 or more than 120,000 public chains were left out of co-occurrence clustering, as were about 5 repertoires with anomalous nucleotide sharing. Not all clones reach the TCRdb copy of this immuneACCESS table, which keeps in-frame sequences only. Checked studies attribute under half of the gap to unresolved V genes and leave the rest unexplained. V, J and clone size are those of that table, while D and trimming were read from the DNA. For this sample there are approximately 170,000 clones; 85% appear just once. Clones ranked in the top ten supply 1% of the sample.

The cohort comprised 666 healthy bone marrow donors. At the time of sampling, all cohort members were nominally healthy, though unrecorded immune exposures were likely present. The donor was CMV seronegative and was included in the group of approximately 350 seronegative cohort members. Each donor provided a peripheral blood sample, and peripheral blood mononuclear cells were used for TCR beta sequencing. Genomic DNA was extracted from the blood cell samples with the Qiagen DNeasy Blood Extraction Kit. The CDR3 sequence holds 14 residues, the cysteine and phenylalanine included. This entry keeps only the CDR3 DNA: 42 bases, framed from base 1. CDR1 and CDR2, per the germline V gene, are SGHRS and YFSETQ. V is pared back by 1 base and J by 0 bases, with 7 bases lying between the germline termini.

Rearrangement joined TRBV5-1 to TRBJ2-5; a confident D gene designation cannot be given. The receptor comes from a boy aged 2-9 years in good health and CMV-seronegative. Sequences were obtained from PBMCs. CDR3 loop: CASSLLVNQETQYF. The sequenced DNA is TGCGCCAGCAGCTTGCTCGTAAACCAAGAGACCCAGTACTTC. When the CDR3 is completed using the reference TRBV5-1 and TRBJ2-5 genes on either side, the full variable domain is KAGVTQTPRYLIKTRGQQVTLSCSPISGHRSVSWYQQTPGQGLQFLFEYFSETQRNKGNFPGRFSGRQFSNSRSEMNVSTLELGDSALYLCASSLLVNQETQYFGPGTRLLVL.